The T cell receptor beta chain described here comes from a study of blood T cell repertoires in COVID-19 (TCRdb year 2020). Regarding the complete study: Samples from collaborators originated in the United States, Italy and Spain and spanned both the acute and convalescent phases of COVID-19. Sample metadata almost always included a de-identified subject ID, COVID-19 status, age in years and sex. Deeply sampled blood TCRbeta repertoires from subjects exposed to, actively infected with, or recovered from COVID-19 were included in the dataset. Samples were obtained from the ongoing ImmuneRACE study (first 160 participants) and from over a thousand subjects provided by 6 global collaborators. The material from the prospective study consisted of cDNA or gDNA derived from T cells, B-cell-depleted T cells, or PBMCs. The repertoires were released in a freely available public database meant as a resource for research on the immune response to SARS-CoV-2. Where available, HLA class I and class II types were taken from metadata supplied by the sample provider and were not determined by assay-based typing.

Study-wide findings and limitations: Clinical and demographic metadata were provided uncurated, with the amount varying by source and participant.

The CDR3 runs 13 residues from the cysteine to the phenylalanine. Only the CDR3 portion is preserved as DNA: 39 bases, with reading frame beginning at the first base. Taken from the germline V gene (reference sequence), the CDR1 and CDR2 loops are MNHEY and SMNVEV. V lost 3 bases and J lost 6 bases; the stretch between them is 11 bases long. With regard to this clone: Which antigen it targets is not known. Base quality data are lacking; no much larger clone is found one base away.

TCRbeta CDR3 regions were amplified from genomic DNA using the immunoSEQ Assay, a bias-controlled multiplex PCR. As for how the authors treated the data: The number of nucleated cells in each sample was estimated by amplification of reference gene primers within the assay. To quantify the absolute abundance of each unique TCRbeta CDR3 rearrangement, sequence reads were collapsed and filtered. For each sample, productive Simpson clonality was calculated as the square root of Simpson's diversity index over productive rearrangements. In its TCRdb copy, this immuneACCESS table keeps in-frame sequences only and misses some clones. Where compared with another copy, unresolved V genes explain less than half of these, and the others have no known cause. That table supplies the V and J calls and clone size; D and trimming were determined from the DNA. The sample data list around 270,000 clones, and about 87% of these were observed just once. The top ten hold 3.1% of the sample.

In the prospective study, participants were roughly 18 to 89 years old, resided in under 30 geographic areas of the United States, and were enrolled through a virtual design. In the prospective study, cohorts were assigned on the basis of participant-reported clinical history obtained from a screening survey and a study questionnaire. Exposed participants had been in contact, within 2 weeks of entering the study, with a person who had a PCR-confirmed or clinician-diagnosed case of COVID-19. In the prospective study, whole blood, serum and a nasopharyngeal or oropharyngeal swab were collected from each participant by mobile phlebotomists. Participants in the prospective study had the option to provide additional blood draws and questionnaires over a roughly 2-month period. Blood samples from the prospective study were shipped frozen or at room temperature prior to DNA extraction.

Sequencing used PBMCs or T cells enriched from blood (not recorded which). The V gene is TRBV27 and the J gene is TRBJ1-2, and the D gene may be TRBD1, 5 bases matching. This TCR derives from a woman in her 40s who had been exposed to COVID-19. The sequenced DNA is TGTGCCAGCAGTTTGCAGTGGGGCAATGGCTACACCTTC. It translates as CASSLQWGNGYTF.